Presented here are 27 T cell receptor beta chains from one specimen sequenced in a study of beta chain features in type 1 diabetes (dated by TCRdb to the late 2010s). Library prep was done by the immunoSEQ multiplex PCR assay. The entire amount of isolated RNA was reverse transcribed using the High Capacity cDNA Reverse Transcription Kit, so the sequenced TCRB transcripts were expressed ones. The source is immuneACCESS, and TCRdb retained only in-frame sequences with V and J called. Part of the clones is not carried over; for the studies checked, unresolved V genes explain less than half of this, and the remainder is unexplained. The sample table holds 150,000 to 200,000 clones, of which about 13% were seen once. The ten largest clones represent 0.62% of the sample. Sequenced material: central memory CD4+ T cells from blood. These receptors came from a woman younger than 30 in good health.

This clone occurred a few times. Other DNA sequences in this sample translate to the same CDR3. This chain links TRBV30 with TRBJ2-2, with 7 bases aligning to TRBD2. The V and J ends lost 4 bases and 1 base, in that order; junction bases with no gene match: 0. Germline loops: CDR1 GTSNPN, CDR2 SVGIG (reference sequence). The CDR3 is made up of 13 amino acids. This chain's CDR3 is CAWTSGNTGELFF. CDR3 in DNA: TGTGCCTGGACTAGCGGGAACACCGGGGAGCTGTTTTTT.

V and J are TRBV29-1 and TRBJ2-1; 14 bases are shared with TRBD2. CDR1 and CDR2 from the germline V gene are SQVTM and ANQGSEA. CDR3 length: 15 residues. After removal of 2 bases from V and 9 bases from J, the junction contained 6 bases not matched to a gene. DNA for the CDR3: TGCAGCGTTGAATCGGGACTAGCGGGAGACGGTGAGCAGTTCTTC. This translates into CSVESGLAGDGEQFF.

This clone was observed a handful of times. The chain couples TRBV20-1 to TRBJ2-7, with no clear D. Per germline, CDR1 DFQATT and CDR2 SNEGSKA (reference sequence). V was shortened by 6 bases and J by 7 bases, with 4 bases between the two germline ends. This CDR3 comprises 8 residues. The CDR3 nucleotides are TGCAGTGCCGGGGAGCAGTACTTC. Its translation is CSAGEQYF.

This clone showed up just a few times. The chain joins TRBV2 to TRBJ2-3; D perhaps matches TRBD1 (6 bases). Germline V lookup: CDR1 SNHLY, CDR2 FYNNEI. V gave up 8 bases and J gave up 14 bases, with 17 bases separating them. This CDR3 spans 11 amino acids. The CDR3 DNA is TGTGCCAGCCATACAGGGCCCGTTGCGTATTTT. It codes for CASHTGPVAYF.

The chain combines TRBV5-6 with TRBJ2-5; a possible D gene is TRBD2 (5 bases). Germline V gene lookup returns CDR1 SGHDT and CDR2 YYEEEE. V was shortened by 4 bases and J by 5 bases, with 18 bases between the two germline ends. The CDR3 runs 15 residues. The CDR3 protein is CASSPPPGWEETQYF. The CDR3 DNA sequence: TGTGCCAGCAGCCCGCCCCCAGGTTGGGAGGAGACCCAGTACTTC.

V is TRBV10-3 and J is TRBJ2-5; D might be TRBD2 (6 bases). Looked up from germline, CDR1 is ENHRY and CDR2 is SYGVKD. Trimming took off 0 bases at V and 5 bases at J, with 10 bases between the two ends. The length of the CDR3 is 14 residues. CDR3 protein: CAISESRGGETQYF. The CDR3, as DNA: TGTGCCATCAGTGAGTCGAGGGGAGGCGAGACCCAGTACTTC.

This clone has a handful of counts. The rearrangement joins TRBV28 to TRBJ1-2, with TRBD1 matching over 7 bases. Germline CDR1 is MDHEN and CDR2 is SYDVKM. This CDR3 is built from 11 residues. J lost 7 bases, V lost 11 bases, and 7 bases had no gene match. The CDR3 sequence: CALRQGGGYTF. In nucleotides, the CDR3 is TGTGCCTTACGACAGGGTGGTGGCTACACCTTC.

The rearrangement joins TRBV7-9 to TRBJ2-3; tentative D call: TRBD2 (5 bases). The CDR3 covers 16 residues. V was shortened by 5 bases and J by 2 bases, with 17 bases between the two germline ends. CDR1 and CDR2 from the germline V gene are SEHNR and FQNEAQ (reference sequence). The CDR3 sequence is CASSATRALSTDTQYF. In nucleotides, the CDR3 is TGTGCCAGCAGCGCTACGCGGGCCTTATCCACAGATACGCAGTATTTT.

The chain is built from TRBV2 and TRBJ1-5, with a possible D match to TRBD1 (5 bases). Deletions cut 5 bases from V and 4 bases from J, with 12 bases between. CDR1 is SNHLY, CDR2 FYNNEI, per germline. There are 14 residues in the CDR3. The CDR3 protein is CASSSFQGNQPQHF. DNA of the CDR3: TGTGCCAGCAGTTCGTTCCAGGGAAATCAGCCCCAGCATTTT.

The rearrangement joins TRBV7-9 to TRBJ2-1, with 7 bases lining up with TRBD2. Germline V gives CDR1 SEHNR, CDR2 FQNEAQ (reference sequence). The CDR3 runs 14 residues. With V trimmed by 5 bases and J by 8 bases, 9 bases remained unmatched. CDR3 protein: CASSVETSIYEQFF. CDR3 coding DNA: TGTGCCAGCAGCGTTGAGACTAGCATCTATGAGCAGTTCTTC.

On this clone itself: Germline and junction disagree at one end, which may indicate a read error. This chain links TRBV9 with TRBJ2-7, with TRBD2 matching over 8 bases. From germline, CDR1 is SGDLS and CDR2 YYNGEE. The CDR3 extends over 15 amino acids. The CDR3 loop reads CASSAQGGRTRALDF. The CDR3 coding sequence is TGTGCCAGCAGCGCCCAGGGCGGGAGGACCCGAGCTTTGGACTTC. The full variable domain, its missing parts supplied by reference TRBV9 and TRBJ2-7, is DSGVTQTPKHLITATGQRVTLRCSPRSGDLSVYWYQQSLDQGLQFLIQYYNGEERAKGNILERFSAQQFPDLHSELNLSSLELGDSALYFCASSAQGGRTRALDFGPGTRLTVT.

This clone was picked up a small number of times. The V and J genes are TRBV29-1 and TRBJ2-2, with 9 positions matching TRBD1. The germline CDR1 and CDR2 sequences are SQVTM and ANQGSEA. V was clipped by 6 bases and J by 4 bases; unmatched bases: 12. This CDR3 comprises 16 residues. CDR3 sequence reads: CSVAQPGQGPTGELFF. CDR3 in DNA: TGCAGCGTCGCGCAACCCGGACAGGGGCCCACCGGGGAGCTGTTTTTT.

This clone was counted between two and nine times. V is TRBV4-2 and J is TRBJ2-5, with 11 bases identical to TRBD2. The CDR3 extends over 15 amino acids. V dropped 4 bases and J dropped 2; count of bases not matched to a gene: 3. The germline CDR1 and CDR2 sequences are LGHNA and YNFKEQ. The CDR3 loop is CASSRRLAGQETQYF. In DNA, the CDR3 is TGTGCCAGCAGCCGCAGACTAGCGGGGCAAGAGACCCAGTACTTC.

This clone was seen only a few times. The genes are TRBV4-1 and TRBJ1-5; possible D gene TRBD1, 5 bases. V gave up 6 bases and J gave up 2 bases, with 8 bases separating them. There are 13 residues in the CDR3. Germline CDR1 is MGHRA and CDR2 is YSYEKL. CDR3 loop: CASRGGGNQPQHF. As DNA, the CDR3 is TGCGCCAGCAGGGGAGGGGGCAATCAGCCCCAGCATTTT.

This chain connects TRBV10-3 to TRBJ2-1; TRBD2 matches 13 bases. The CDR3 contains 17 residues. J gave up 6 bases and V 9 bases, and 14 bases lay outside the gene matches. CDR1 is ENHRY and CDR2 is SYGVKD in the germline V gene. Here the CDR3 reads CAISKGLAGTPSNEQFF. The CDR3 bases are TGTGCCATAAGTAAGGGACTAGCGGGAACCCCGAGCAATGAGCAGTTCTTC.

The chain combines TRBV27 with TRBJ2-1; TRBD2 matches at 11 bases. The CDR3 runs 18 residues. Trimming at V came to 1 base and at J to 2 bases, leaving 7 bases not matched to a gene. Germline CDR1 MNHEY, CDR2 SMNVEV (reference sequence). CDR3 DNA sequence: TGTGCCAGCAGTTTATGGGCGCTAGCGGGAGGTGCCTACAATGAGCAGTTCTTC. Its translation is CASSLWALAGGAYNEQFF.

The V call is TRBV5-4, the J call TRBJ2-1, with 11 bases fitting TRBD2. Germline V lookup: CDR1 SGHNT, CDR2 YYREEE (reference sequence). After removal of 3 bases from V and 7 bases from J, the junction contained 3 bases not matched to a gene. The CDR3 spans 14 residues. CDR3 in DNA: TGTGCCAGCAGCTCGGGACTAGCGGTGAATGAGCAGTTCTTC. Translated: CASSSGLAVNEQFF.

This chain connects TRBV10-3 to TRBJ2-7, with D unclear. CDR1 is ENHRY and CDR2 is SYGVKD in the germline V gene. This CDR3 has 14 amino acids. Trimming cost V 6 bases and J 3 bases, with 15 bases left between them. CDR3 sequence reads: CAISPTINNYEQYF. CDR3 DNA: TGTGCCATCAGCCCCACCATAAACAACTACGAGCAGTACTTC.

The chain uses TRBV25-1 and TRBJ2-1, with TRBD1 as a possible D gene (5 bases). Trimming took 3 bases from V and 1 from J, leaving 19 bases between them. CDR1 and CDR2 (germline): MGHDK, SYGVNS. This CDR3 is built from 18 residues. CDR3 nucleotides: TGTGCCAGCAGTGACGCAAGGGGTAAGGGCGTATCCTACAATGAGCAGTTCTTC. This encodes CASSDARGKGVSYNEQFF.

This clone turned up a few times. The chain recombines TRBV9 with TRBJ2-1; tentative D call: TRBD2 (6 bases). The CDR3 extends over 18 amino acids. Germline lookup yields CDR1 SGDLS and CDR2 YYNGEE. The V and J ends lost 0 bases and 0 bases respectively, with 16 bases between them. The CDR3 DNA reads as TGTGCCAGCAGCGTAGTGGGGAGCGGGTGGGCCTCCTACAATGAGCAGTTCTTC. It translates to CASSVVGSGWASYNEQFF. Full variable domain (remainder filled in from reference TRBV9 and TRBJ2-1): DSGVTQTPKHLITATGQRVTLRCSPRSGDLSVYWYQQSLDQGLQFLIQYYNGEERAKGNILERFSAQQFPDLHSELNLSSLELGDSALYFCASSVVGSGWASYNEQFFGPGTRLTVL.

CDR3 amino acids: CASSPPSLANEQFF. The CDR3 DNA reads as TGTGCCAGCTCACCACCGAGTCTAGCCAATGAGCAGTTCTTC. The gene calls are TRBV18 and TRBJ2-1; D might be TRBD2 (5 bases). Looked up from germline, CDR1 is KGHSH and CDR2 is LQKENI. The CDR3 totals 14 residues. Trimming shortened V by 0 bases and J by 6 bases, and 9 bases separated the two germline ends. The full variable domain, with the rest looked up from reference TRBV18 and TRBJ2-1, is NAGVMQNPRHLVRRRGQEARLRCSPMKGHSHVYWYRQLPEEGLKFMVYLQKENIIDESGMPKERFSAEFPKEGPSILRIQQVVRGDSAAYFCASSPPSLANEQFFGPGTRLTVL.

V is TRBV11-3 and J is TRBJ1-4; D might be TRBD1 (5 bases). Germline CDR1 SGHNT, CDR2 YENEEA. The CDR3 runs 14 residues. V was cut by 6 bases and J by 7 bases, with 15 bases left in between. This CDR3 reads CASSAGQRSEKLFF. The CDR3 DNA is TGTGCCAGCAGTGCGGGGCAGAGGAGTGAAAAACTGTTTTTT.

The chain has TRBV4-1 and TRBJ2-1; 11 bases align to TRBD2. This CDR3 comprises 16 residues. The V gene's germline CDR1 is MGHRA and CDR2 YSYEKL. V shed 2 bases, J shed 5 bases, and the junction held 5 bases outside the gene matches. For the CDR3, the DNA is TGCGCCAGCAGCCAAATAACTAGCGGGAGACACAATGAGCAGTTCTTC. This gives the protein CASSQITSGRHNEQFF.

This clone has a handful of counts. The gene calls are TRBV5-6 and TRBJ2-7; TRBD2 might be the D (7 bases). Germline CDR1 SGHDT, CDR2 YYEEEE. Trimming removed 5 bases from V and 3 bases from J, with 21 bases in between. CDR3 length equals 16 residues. CDR3 protein: CASSPTGRGPFYEQYF. DNA for the CDR3: TGTGCCAGCAGTCCCACAGGGAGGGGACCCTTCTACGAGCAGTACTTC.

The chain is built from TRBV5-1 and TRBJ2-1; TRBD2 matches at 8 bases. The J segment lost 4 bases and the V segment lost 1 base, leaving 4 bases of the junction unmatched. Germline V CDR1 and CDR2: SGHRS, YFSETQ. The CDR3 runs 15 residues. In nucleotides, the CDR3 is TGCGCCAGCAGCTTGACTAGCGGAGGTTACAATGAGCAGTTCTTC. Translated, it gives CASSLTSGGYNEQFF. Full variable domain (rest looked up from reference TRBV5-1 and TRBJ2-1): KAGVTQTPRYLIKTRGQQVTLSCSPISGHRSVSWYQQTPGQGLQFLFEYFSETQRNKGNFPGRFSGRQFSNSRSEMNVSTLELGDSALYLCASSLTSGGYNEQFFGPGTRLTVL.

The chain joins TRBV18 to TRBJ2-1; TRBD1 aligns across 9 bases. CDR1 KGHSH and CDR2 LQKENI come from the germline V gene. V shed 6 bases, J shed 6 bases, and the junction held 6 bases outside the gene matches. The CDR3 is made up of 14 amino acids. The CDR3 is CASSSGTGFNEQFF. In nucleotides, the CDR3 is TGTGCCAGCTCGTCCGGGACAGGGTTCAATGAGCAGTTCTTC.

The chain uses TRBV6-5 and TRBJ2-1; 11 bases fit TRBD2. CDR1 and CDR2 from the germline V gene are MNHEY and SVGAGI. J gave up 3 bases and V 0 bases, and 1 base lay outside the gene matches. The CDR3 is made up of 16 amino acids. In nucleotides, the CDR3 is TGTGCCAGCAGTTACTCCGGGACTAGCGGCTACAATGAGCAGTTCTTC. Translating it yields CASSYSGTSGYNEQFF.